The 12 T cell receptor beta chains presented below share a single source sample, sequenced in a study of blood T cell repertoires in COVID-19. Produced via immunoSEQ multiplex PCR; TCRdb's table is partial and in-frame only. Here the sample spans around 300,000 clones, just under 90% being singletons. Sample: PBMCs or T cells enriched from blood (not recorded which). These receptors were taken from a woman in her sixties or seventies who had recovered from COVID-19.

The chain is built from TRBV7-9 and TRBJ2-7, with D unclear. CDR3 length: 15 amino acids. Trimming stripped 5 bases from V and 5 bases from J, with 19 bases between. Germline V CDR1 and CDR2: SEHNR, FQNEAQ (reference sequence). The CDR3 sequence: CASSKRTEPPNEQYF. The DNA of the CDR3 is TGTGCCAGCAGCAAACGAACTGAACCCCCTAACGAGCAGTACTTC.

The V call is TRBV5-1, the J call TRBJ1-2, with a possible D match to TRBD1 (5 bases). The germline CDR1 and CDR2 sequences are SGHRS and YFSETQ. The CDR3 spans 17 residues. V dropped 1 base and J dropped 2 bases, with 18 bases sitting between them. Written as DNA, the CDR3 is TGCGCCAGCAGCTTGAATCCACTGGAGGGGATAAACTATGGCTACACCTTC. This gives the protein CASSLNPLEGINYGYTF.

This chain joins TRBV11-1 and TRBJ1-6; TRBD1 is a possible D gene (5 bases). Germline values: CDR1 SGHAT, CDR2 FQDESV (reference sequence). The CDR3 totals 14 residues. Trimming left V 5 bases short and J 5 bases short, with 10 bases between. The chain's CDR3 is CASSAGRNNSPLHF. The CDR3 bases are TGTGCCAGCAGCGCGGGACGGAATAATTCACCCCTCCACTTT.

This clone was seen more than once but under ten times. CDR3 nucleotides: TGTGCCAGCAGTTACTCGGGTTACCAAAGGACTAGCCTGTTCTTC. This codes for CASSYSGYQRTSLFF. The chain employs TRBV6-5 and TRBJ2-1, with 8 positions matching TRBD2. V shed 0 bases, J shed 15 bases, and the junction held 13 bases outside the gene matches. Germline values: CDR1 MNHEY, CDR2 SVGAGI. CDR3 size: 15 residues.

The chain employs TRBV5-1 and TRBJ2-3, with TRBD1 matching over 7 bases. This CDR3 has 14 residues. CDR1 and CDR2 from the germline V gene are SGHRS and YFSETQ. Unmatched junction bases numbered 8, after V lost 4 bases and J lost 6 bases. CDR3 nucleotide sequence: TGCGCCAGCAGCCAGGGACAGACGGAGGATACGCAGTATTTT. Protein product: CASSQGQTEDTQYF. Full variable domain (rest looked up from reference TRBV5-1 and TRBJ2-3): KAGVTQTPRYLIKTRGQQVTLSCSPISGHRSVSWYQQTPGQGLQFLFEYFSETQRNKGNFPGRFSGRQFSNSRSEMNVSTLELGDSALYLCASSQGQTEDTQYFGPGTRLTVL.

V gene TRBV6-5 combines with J gene TRBJ2-7; TRBD2 agrees at 8 bases. This CDR3 is 15 amino acids long. Looked up from germline, CDR1 is MNHEY and CDR2 is SVGAGI. Germline trimming cut 5 bases from V and 2 bases from J; bases unmatched to any gene: 8. The CDR3 is CASSRDLRGAYEQYF. The CDR3 DNA reads as TGTGCCAGCAGTCGGGATTTGCGGGGGGCCTACGAGCAGTACTTC.

V gene TRBV28 combines with J gene TRBJ2-7; D remains unclear. CDR1 is MDHEN, CDR2 SYDVKM, per germline. The V and J ends lost 7 bases and 2 bases respectively, with 15 bases between them. CDR3 length: 14 amino acids. CDR3 protein: CASTGLRETYEQYF. The DNA for the CDR3 is TGTGCCAGCACAGGCCTTAGAGAGACCTACGAGCAGTACTTC.

J is TRBJ2-1 and V is TRBV7-9, with 10 bases fitting TRBD1. The CDR3 covers 15 residues. V shed 5 bases, J shed 7 bases, and the junction held 8 bases outside the gene matches. The germline gives CDR1 SEHNR, CDR2 FQNEAQ (reference sequence). CDR3 sequence: CASSTDRGRLNEQFF. Here the CDR3 DNA reads TGTGCCAGCAGCACCGACAGGGGGCGCTTGAATGAGCAGTTCTTC.

This clone was observed once. The chain has TRBV10-3 and TRBJ1-1; D is undetermined. Germline V CDR1 and CDR2: ENHRY, SYGVKD. The CDR3 loop spans 15 amino acids. The V end lost 4 bases, the J end lost 4 bases, and 16 bases lay between the germline ends. The CDR3 is CAISVAVGLGTEAFF. The CDR3, as DNA: TGTGCCATCAGTGTGGCGGTCGGGTTGGGCACTGAAGCTTTCTTT.

The chain links TRBV14 to TRBJ2-1; 12 bases fit TRBD2. Trimming cost V 4 bases and J 10 bases; bases outside gene matches: 8. The CDR3 loop spans 15 amino acids. Germline CDR1 reads SGHDN; CDR2 reads FVKESK. The CDR3 DNA follows: TGTGCCAGCAGCCGGACTAGCGGGGTCCCATCGGAGCAGTTCTTC. It yields the protein CASSRTSGVPSEQFF. The entire variable domain, with the rest obtained from reference TRBV14 and TRBJ2-1, is as follows: EAGVTQFPSHSVIEKGQTVTLRCDPISGHDNLYWYRRVMGKEIKFLLHFVKESKQDESGMPNNRFLAERTGGTYSTLKVQPAELEDSGVYFCASSRTSGVPSEQFFGPGTRLTVL.

The rearrangement uses TRBV19 and TRBJ1-5, with a tentative D call TRBD1 (6 bases). In germline, CDR1 is LNHDA, CDR2 SQIVND (reference sequence). The CDR3 extends over 14 amino acids. The V and J ends lost 3 bases and 3 bases respectively, with 9 bases between them. The CDR3 region is CASSMRGYNQPQHF. Here the CDR3 DNA reads TGTGCCAGTAGTATGAGGGGGTACAATCAGCCCCAGCATTTT.

This sequence joins TRBV7-2 and TRBJ2-3, with 9 bases identical to TRBD2. Germline loops: CDR1 SGHTA, CDR2 FQGNSA. The length of the CDR3 is 16 residues. V was clipped by 5 bases and J by 4 bases; unmatched bases: 10. CDR3 in amino acids: CASSGQGLAGADTQYF. The CDR3 nucleotides read TGTGCCAGCAGCGGCCAGGGACTAGCCGGGGCAGATACGCAGTATTTT.